The TCR beta chain described here comes from a study of blood T cell repertoires in COVID-19. Study in general: Samples of COVID-19 (acute and convalescent) were obtained from the United States, Italy and Spain. T cells, B-cell-depleted T cells, or PBMCs supplied cDNA or gDNA.

In the authors' methods: The assay estimated nucleated cells by amplifying reference gene primers. This table comes from immunoSEQ multiplex PCR, and its TCRdb copy is limited to in-frame clones, with some not included. V and J calls and clone size come straight from that table; D and trimming were deduced from the DNA. The data contain 50,000 to 65,000 clones, around nine tenths of them singletons. Germline trimming cut 2 bases from V and 5 bases from J; bases unmatched to any gene: 8. This CDR3 contains 15 residues. CDR1 MDHEN and CDR2 SYDVKM come from the germline V gene. Sequencing used peripheral blood. This receptor was obtained from a man between 65 and 85 years old with acute or convalescent COVID-19. This chain joins TRBV28 and TRBJ1-2, with 7 bases identical to TRBD1. The DNA of the CDR3 is TGTGCCAGCAGTTTACAGAAAGGGGGCGTGTATGGCTACACCTTC. Its translation: CASSLQKGGVYGYTF.